A selection of T cell receptor beta chains follows, all from one sample in a study of T cell repertoires in cytomegalovirus infection. These receptors' antigens are unknown. TCRdb re-derived calls from the reads in MiXCR, one entry per CDR3 protein. The profile covers tens of thousands of distinct CDR3 sequences, with more than 25% appearing a single time and about 73% taken by the ten largest. The sample consisted of PBMCs, sequenced either directly or after in vitro stimulation (not recorded which). The source is a human donor in good health (CMV status not recorded). Some clones in this sample may be carry-over from other donors' samples. CDR3s leave out the opening cysteine and the closing phenylalanine or tryptophan.

V gene,CDR3 protein
TRBV6-8,ASRKGEDGYT
TRBV7-7,ASSLARAGPYNEQF
TRBV19,ASSINRREGNQPQH
TRBV12-3/TRBV12-4,ASSLNGVETQY
TRBV3-1,ASSQRTRTGGGETQY
TRBV6-1,ASTLLPGVGDYGYT
TRBV7-2,ASSLADRGDDQPQH
TRBV5-4,ASSPRHGGSQQY
TRBV5-4,ASSLGGAYNEQF
TRBV27,ASSWAPTNQPQH
TRBV7-8,ASSLVGRGRGGYT
TRBV2,ASSRSADTQY
TRBV7-2,ASSRRGGHEQY
TRBV20-1,SAGNLGPGNTIY
TRBV7-6,ASSSRTSGRGYNEQF
TRBV5-5,ASSTGELYGYT
TRBV28,ASNIRDKAF
TRBV7-8,ASSSRDIDQPQH
TRBV7-2,ASSFQVAIDEKLF
TRBV7-9,ASSLFAGTGNQPQH
TRBV20-1,SAKKTGISYNSPLH
TRBV5-4,ASSAGENTDTQY
TRBV19,ASAPGGSGNTIY
TRBV4-1,ASSQDPGGAPYNEQF
TRBV20-1,SARTSGGYTDTQY
TRBV7-4,ASSLGLAGDGYEQY
TRBV25-1,ASSDGASGFGNEQF
TRBV4-3,ASSQLGATEAF
TRBV6-1,ASSLAGGIEETQY
TRBV11-2,ASSLALAGSFEQF
TRBV7-9,ASSFERDREYTIY
TRBV19,ASSPPRDRTEAF
TRBV5-3,TSEGQAVDEQF
TRBV4-3,ASSLDQGGQF
TRBV6-5,ASSYTGEQY
TRBV4-1,ASSHRILGASASETQY
TRBV20-1,SAPLASTDTQY
TRBV6-1,ASSPRGTHNRRPNQPQH
TRBV5-1,ASSLTGLDEAF
TRBV7-8,ASSRRGVGANVLT
TRBV6-5,ASRDTGDTQY
TRBV12-3/TRBV12-4,ASSATSFSYNEQF
TRBV2,ASRIGTRVYEQY